These 6 T cell receptor beta chains were sequenced from one sample in a study of blood T cells in healthy people across ages. Together with a sample-barcoded 5' primer, a J-beta primer mix was included in a second PCR lasting about 6 to 11 cycles. MiXCR, run by TCRdb on the 5' RACE reads, gives a single entry per CDR3 protein. The sample consists of about 640,000 distinct CDR3 sequences, around 54% of them appearing once. The sequencing sample was made of blood. All receptors derive from a man between 60 and 70 years old in good health.

This clonotype was counted between two and nine times. The rearrangement links TRBV29-1 to TRBJ1-1; a possible D gene is TRBD1 (6 bases). Trimming shortened V by 6 bases and J by 0 bases, and 14 bases separated the two germline ends. The germline V gene encodes CDR1 SQVTM and CDR2 ANQGSEA. The CDR3 has 14 amino acids. Here the CDR3 DNA reads TGCAGCGTCTTCGGGACACTTATGAACACTGAAGCTTTCTTT. Translating it yields CSVFGTLMNTEAFF.

Comment on this clonotype: Germline is not matched at one junction end, which may reflect a read error. The chain carries TRBV6-1 and TRBJ2-5, with 14 bases that match TRBD2. The CDR3 has 15 residues. The germline CDR1 and CDR2 sequences are MNHNS and SASEGT. This CDR3 reads CVSSETSGGAETQYF. The CDR3 region has the DNA TGTGTCAGCAGTGAGACTAGCGGGGGGGCAGAGACCCAGTACTTC.

The genes are TRBV5-1 and TRBJ2-7; D uncertain. CDR1 is SGHRS, CDR2 YFSETQ, per germline. There are 12 residues in the CDR3. The V gene lost 4 bases and the J gene lost 4 bases, with 9 bases spanning the gap. The DNA of the CDR3 is TGCGCCAGCAGCCAGACGATTTACGAGCAGTACTTC. Its protein product is CASSQTIYEQYF. Filled out from reference TRBV5-1 and TRBJ2-7, the complete variable domain reads KAGVTQTPRYLIKTRGQQVTLSCSPISGHRSVSWYQQTPGQGLQFLFEYFSETQRNKGNFPGRFSGRQFSNSRSEMNVSTLELGDSALYLCASSQTIYEQYFGPGTRLTVT.

V usage is TRBV5-1 and J usage is TRBJ2-1, with TRBD2 identical over 9 bases. V was pared by 0 bases and J by 5 bases, with 6 bases of the junction left unmatched. Germline V gene sequence: CDR1 SGHRS, CDR2 YFSETQ. The CDR3 contains 16 residues. The CDR3 is CASSLDGGGVNNEQFF. CDR3 sequence (DNA): TGCGCCAGCAGCTTGGACGGCGGGGGGGTGAACAATGAGCAGTTCTTC.

This clonotype was seen more than once but under ten times. This rearrangement joins TRBV3-1 to TRBJ1-1, with D possibly matching TRBD1 (5 bases). The length of the CDR3 is 13 residues. Trimming cost V 0 bases and J 5 bases, with 7 bases left between them. The germline gives CDR1 LGHDT, CDR2 YNNKEL (reference sequence). This chain's CDR3 is CASSQDDRTEAFF. The DNA of the CDR3 is TGTGCCAGCAGCCAAGACGACAGAACTGAAGCTTTCTTT.

The rearrangement links TRBV3-1 to TRBJ2-5; D is undetermined. The V end lost 2 bases, the J end lost 2 bases, and 9 bases lay between the germline ends. The CDR3 covers 14 residues. Germline CDR1 is LGHDT and CDR2 is YNNKEL (reference sequence). For the CDR3, the DNA is TGTGCCAGCAGCCAAAGAGCGTATCAAGAGACCCAGTACTTC. It yields the protein CASSQRAYQETQYF.